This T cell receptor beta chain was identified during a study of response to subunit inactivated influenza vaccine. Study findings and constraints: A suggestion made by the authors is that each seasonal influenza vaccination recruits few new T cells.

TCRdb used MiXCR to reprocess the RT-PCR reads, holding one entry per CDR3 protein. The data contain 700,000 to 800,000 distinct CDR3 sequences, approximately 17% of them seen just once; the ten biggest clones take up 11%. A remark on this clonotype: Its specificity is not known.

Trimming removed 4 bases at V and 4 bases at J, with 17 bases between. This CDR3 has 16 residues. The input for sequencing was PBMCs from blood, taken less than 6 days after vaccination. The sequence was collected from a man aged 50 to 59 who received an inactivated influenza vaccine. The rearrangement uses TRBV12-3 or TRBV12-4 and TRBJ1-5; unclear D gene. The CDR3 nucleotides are TGTGCCAGCAGTTCCCACCTCTTAGGTCCAAATCAGCCCCAGCATTTT. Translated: CASSSHLLGPNQPQHF.